This entry lists 12 T cell receptor beta chains sequenced from one sample in a study of blood T cell repertoires in COVID-19. Sequencing used immunoSEQ multiplex PCR; TCRdb keeps in-frame clones, though not all of them. The table includes under 400,000 clones, roughly 85% detected once. Sequenced: PBMCs or T cells enriched from blood (not recorded which). The receptors originated from a middle-aged woman with acute COVID-19.

The chain combines TRBV7-9 with TRBJ2-7, with 7 bases matching TRBD1. This CDR3 comprises 14 residues. Germline CDR1 SEHNR, CDR2 FQNEAQ (reference sequence). V was pared by 1 base and J by 5 bases, with 5 bases of the junction left unmatched. CDR3 in DNA: TGTGCCAGCAGCTTAGGGCAGGGGGTGCACGAGCAGTACTTC. It encodes CASSLGQGVHEQYF.

The rearrangement uses TRBV11-2 and TRBJ1-4; TRBD1 agrees at 7 bases. The ends lost 4 bases at V and 5 bases at J; junction bases unmatched: 7. CDR3 length equals 15 residues. The germline gives CDR1 SGHAT, CDR2 FQNNGV. The CDR3: CASSWAGTANEKLFF. The CDR3 DNA sequence: TGTGCCAGCAGCTGGGCCGGGACAGCAAATGAAAAACTGTTTTTT.

V gene TRBV27 combines with J gene TRBJ2-3; 7 bases are a match to TRBD1. Germline CDR1 reads MNHEY; CDR2 reads SMNVEV (reference sequence). This CDR3 contains 14 residues. Trimming removed 6 bases from V and 2 bases from J; junction bases left unmatched: 5. In DNA, the CDR3 is TGTGCCAGCAGCAAACAGGGGTTCACAGATACGCAGTATTTT. Translating gives CASSKQGFTDTQYF.

The chain couples TRBV5-1 to TRBJ1-1, with 9 bases matching TRBD1. Germline V gene lookup returns CDR1 SGHRS and CDR2 YFSETQ. The CDR3 length is 15 residues. V lost 4 bases and J lost 2; bases outside the gene matches: 6. CDR3 sequence (DNA): TGCGCCAGCAGCGTCCCGGGACAGGGAAACACTGAAGCTTTCTTT. Translated: CASSVPGQGNTEAFF.

The chain couples TRBV5-4 to TRBJ2-7; 8 bases map to TRBD1. The V segment lost 3 bases and the J segment 4 bases; nucleotides outside the gene matches: 12. Germline V lookup: CDR1 SGHNT, CDR2 YYREEE (reference sequence). The CDR3 spans 16 residues. The CDR3 region has the DNA TGTGCCAGCAGCTCCTTGCCGGACAGGGACCGATACGAGCAGTACTTC. It yields the protein CASSSLPDRDRYEQYF.

The CDR3 DNA follows: TGTGCCACCAGTGACTCAGGGGCGCTCTCCTACAATGAGCAGTTCTTC. It is translated as CATSDSGALSYNEQFF. V usage is TRBV24-1 and J usage is TRBJ2-1, with D possibly matching TRBD1 (6 bases). V was shortened by 4 bases and J by 0 bases, with 12 bases between the two germline ends. CDR3 length equals 16 residues. Germline lookup yields CDR1 KGHDR and CDR2 SFDVKD.

The chain employs TRBV18 and TRBJ1-4; TRBD1 matches at 8 bases. This CDR3 is built from 17 residues. Germline lookup yields CDR1 KGHSH and CDR2 LQKENI. V gave up 2 bases and J gave up 11 bases; unmatched junction bases: 16. The CDR3 DNA is TGTGCCAGCTCACCATCTCCGGGACAGGCCCCCGGGGGGAAACTGTTTTTT. Protein sequence: CASSPSPGQAPGGKLFF.

The chain couples TRBV5-6 to TRBJ2-3; D is uncertain. Per the germline V gene, CDR1 is SGHDT and CDR2 is YYEEEE. This CDR3 contains 16 residues. Trimming shortened V by 4 bases and J by 2 bases, and 17 bases separated the two germline ends. CDR3 residues: CASSLRLPRSTDTQYF. Here the CDR3 DNA reads TGTGCCAGCAGCCTCCGACTCCCTAGATCCACAGATACGCAGTATTTT.

J is TRBJ2-3 and V is TRBV25-1; D is perhaps TRBD2 (7 bases). The germline CDR1 and CDR2 sequences are MGHDK and SYGVNS. This CDR3 contains 16 residues. Trimming took 4 bases from V and 5 from J, leaving 19 bases between them. This chain's CDR3 is CASSAGQRGSGDTQYF. CDR3 bases: TGTGCCAGCAGTGCCGGACAGCGGGGCTCGGGAGATACGCAGTATTTT.

This chain uses TRBV28 with TRBJ2-3; D gene ambiguous. The germline V gene has CDR1 MDHEN and CDR2 SYDVKM. This CDR3 spans 13 amino acids. The V gene lost 10 bases and the J gene lost 0 bases, with 11 bases spanning the gap. The CDR3 loop is CATKESSTDTQYF. The CDR3 nucleotides read TGTGCCACTAAAGAGTCTAGCACAGATACGCAGTATTTT.

V is TRBV4-2 and J is TRBJ2-1; D gene uncertain. The CDR3 is made up of 13 amino acids. The V gene's germline CDR1 is LGHNA and CDR2 YNFKEQ. Trimming took off 4 bases at V and 7 bases at J, with 11 bases between the two ends. The CDR3 DNA reads TGTGCCAGCAGCCGAACCACAGTGAATGAGCAGTTCTTC. Its translation: CASSRTTVNEQFF.

The genes are TRBV4-2 and TRBJ1-2; D might be TRBD1 (6 bases). The CDR3 has 15 residues. Trimming stripped 0 bases from V and 2 bases from J, with 10 bases between. Germline CDR1 reads LGHNA; CDR2 reads YNFKEQ. CDR3 coding DNA: TGTGCCAGCAGCCAAGAACAGGGACGAAACTATGGCTACACCTTC. Its protein product is CASSQEQGRNYGYTF.